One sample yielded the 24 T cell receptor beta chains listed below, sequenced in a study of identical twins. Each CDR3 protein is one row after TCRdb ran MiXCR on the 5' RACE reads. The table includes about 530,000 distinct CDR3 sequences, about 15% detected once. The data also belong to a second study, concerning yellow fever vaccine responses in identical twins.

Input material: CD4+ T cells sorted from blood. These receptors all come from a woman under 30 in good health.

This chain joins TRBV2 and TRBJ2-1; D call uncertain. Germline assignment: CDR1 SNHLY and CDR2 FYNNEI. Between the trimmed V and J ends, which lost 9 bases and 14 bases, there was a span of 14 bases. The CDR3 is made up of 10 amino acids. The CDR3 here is CAREKVMEFF. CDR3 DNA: TGTGCCAGAGAAAAGGTAATGGAGTTCTTC.

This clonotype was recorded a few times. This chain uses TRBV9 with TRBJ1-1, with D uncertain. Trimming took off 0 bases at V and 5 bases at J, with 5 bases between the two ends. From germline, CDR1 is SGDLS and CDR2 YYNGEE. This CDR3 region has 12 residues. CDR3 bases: TGTGCCAGCAGCGTAGCGGGGACTGAAGCTTTCTTT. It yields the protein CASSVAGTEAFF.

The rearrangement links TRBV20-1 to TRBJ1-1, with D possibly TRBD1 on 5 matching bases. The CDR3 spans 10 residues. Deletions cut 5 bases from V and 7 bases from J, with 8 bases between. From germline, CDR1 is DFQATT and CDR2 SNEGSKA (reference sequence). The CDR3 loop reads CSAAQVEAFF. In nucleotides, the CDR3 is TGCAGTGCTGCACAGGTTGAAGCTTTCTTT.

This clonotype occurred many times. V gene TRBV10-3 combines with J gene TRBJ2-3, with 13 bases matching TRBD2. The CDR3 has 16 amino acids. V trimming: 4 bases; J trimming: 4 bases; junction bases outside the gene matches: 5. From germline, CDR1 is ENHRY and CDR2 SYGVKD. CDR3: CAISVRTSGSSDTQYF. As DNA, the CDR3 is TGTGCCATCAGTGTGCGGACTAGCGGGAGCTCAGATACGCAGTATTTT.

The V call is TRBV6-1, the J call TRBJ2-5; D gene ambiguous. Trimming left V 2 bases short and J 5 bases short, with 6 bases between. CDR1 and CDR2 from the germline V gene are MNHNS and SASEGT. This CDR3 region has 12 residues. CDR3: CASSEKVETQYF. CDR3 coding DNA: TGTGCCAGCAGTGAAAAAGTCGAGACCCAGTACTTC.

The CDR3 sequence is CASSRSGAPPYEQYF. CDR3 sequence (DNA): TGTGCCAGCAGCCGCAGCGGGGCACCCCCCTACGAGCAGTACTTC. This rearrangement joins TRBV3-1 to TRBJ2-7; TRBD2 matches 7 bases. There are 15 residues in the CDR3. The ends lost 4 bases at V and 2 bases at J; junction bases unmatched: 8. Germline CDR1 and CDR2: LGHDT and YNNKEL (reference sequence).

The CDR3 coding sequence is TGCGCCAGCAGCTTGTCCCCGGGAAACCCGAACACTGAAGCTTTCTTT. Translation gives CASSLSPGNPNTEAFF. This chain uses TRBV5-1 with TRBJ1-1, with D unresolved. The V end lost 1 base, the J end lost 1 base, and 14 bases lay between the germline ends. The CDR3 sequence is 16 residues long. From germline, CDR1 is SGHRS and CDR2 YFSETQ.

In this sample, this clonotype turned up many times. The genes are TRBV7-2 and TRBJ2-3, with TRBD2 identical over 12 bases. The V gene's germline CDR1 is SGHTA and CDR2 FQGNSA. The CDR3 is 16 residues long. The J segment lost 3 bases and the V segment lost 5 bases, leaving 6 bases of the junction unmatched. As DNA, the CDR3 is TGTGCCAGCAGCCCCGGACTAGCGGGGACGACAGATACGCAGTATTTT. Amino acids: CASSPGLAGTTDTQYF.

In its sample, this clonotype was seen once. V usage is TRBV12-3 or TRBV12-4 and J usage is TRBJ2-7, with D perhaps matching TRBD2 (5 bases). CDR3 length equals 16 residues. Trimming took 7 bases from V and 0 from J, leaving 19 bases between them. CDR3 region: CASTLGGSGSSYEQYF. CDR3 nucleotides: TGTGCCAGCACCCTTGGCGGGTCCGGCTCCTCCTACGAGCAGTACTTC.

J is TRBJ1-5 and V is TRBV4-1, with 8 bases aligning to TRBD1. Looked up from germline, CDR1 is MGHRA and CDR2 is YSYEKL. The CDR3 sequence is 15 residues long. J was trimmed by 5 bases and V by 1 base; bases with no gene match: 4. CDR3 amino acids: CASSQVDRADQPQHF. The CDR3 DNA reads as TGCGCCAGCAGCCAAGTGGACAGGGCGGATCAGCCCCAGCATTTT.

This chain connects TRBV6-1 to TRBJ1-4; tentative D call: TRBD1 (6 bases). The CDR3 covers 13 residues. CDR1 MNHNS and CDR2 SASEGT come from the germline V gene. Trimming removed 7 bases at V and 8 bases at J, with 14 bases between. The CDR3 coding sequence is TGTGCCAGCATGAGACAGGTTGGCGAAAAACTGTTTTTT. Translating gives CASMRQVGEKLFF.

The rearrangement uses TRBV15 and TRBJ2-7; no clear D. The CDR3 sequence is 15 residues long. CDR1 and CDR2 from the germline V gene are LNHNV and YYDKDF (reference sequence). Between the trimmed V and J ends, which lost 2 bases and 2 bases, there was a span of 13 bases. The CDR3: CATSRRRNRTYEQYF. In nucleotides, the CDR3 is TGTGCCACCAGCAGACGCCGTAACAGAACCTACGAGCAGTACTTC.

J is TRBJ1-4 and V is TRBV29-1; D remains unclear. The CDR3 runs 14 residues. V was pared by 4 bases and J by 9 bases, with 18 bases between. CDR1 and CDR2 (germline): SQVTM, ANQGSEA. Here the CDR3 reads CSVGGDTTKKKLFF. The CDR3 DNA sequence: TGCAGCGTTGGGGGTGACACTACTAAAAAAAAACTGTTTTTT. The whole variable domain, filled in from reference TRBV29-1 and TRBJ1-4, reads SAVISQKPSRDICQRGTSLTIQCQVDSQVTMMFWYRQQPGQSLTLIATANQGSEATYESGFVIDKFPISRPNLTFSTLTVSNMSPEDSSIYLCSVGGDTTKKKLFFGSGTQLSVL.

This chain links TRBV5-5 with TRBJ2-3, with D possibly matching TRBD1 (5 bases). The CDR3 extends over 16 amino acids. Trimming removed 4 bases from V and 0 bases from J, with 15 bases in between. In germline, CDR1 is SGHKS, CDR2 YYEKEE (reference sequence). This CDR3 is CASSPGEDTSTDTQYF. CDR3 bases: TGTGCCAGCAGCCCCGGCGAGGACACCAGCACAGATACGCAGTATTTT.

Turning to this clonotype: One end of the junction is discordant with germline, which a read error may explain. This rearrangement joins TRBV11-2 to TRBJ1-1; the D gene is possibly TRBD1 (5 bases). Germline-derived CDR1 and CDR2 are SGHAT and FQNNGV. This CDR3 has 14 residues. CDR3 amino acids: CASRLGAGNTEAFF. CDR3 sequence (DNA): TGTGCCAGCAGATTAGGGGCGGGGAACACTGAAGCTTTCTTT.

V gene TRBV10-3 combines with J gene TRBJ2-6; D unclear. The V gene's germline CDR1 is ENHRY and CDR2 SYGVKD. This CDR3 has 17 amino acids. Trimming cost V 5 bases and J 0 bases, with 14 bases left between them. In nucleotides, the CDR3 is TGTGCCATCAGTAATGACGGACGGAGCTCTGGGGCCAACGTCCTGACTTTC. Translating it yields CAISNDGRSSGANVLTF.

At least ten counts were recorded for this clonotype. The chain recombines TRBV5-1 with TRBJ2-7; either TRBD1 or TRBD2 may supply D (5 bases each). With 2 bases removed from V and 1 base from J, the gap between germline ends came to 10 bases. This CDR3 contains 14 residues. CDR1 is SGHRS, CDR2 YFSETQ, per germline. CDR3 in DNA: TGCGCCAGCAGCTTAGGGACGGCATCCTACGAGCAGTACTTC. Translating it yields CASSLGTASYEQYF.

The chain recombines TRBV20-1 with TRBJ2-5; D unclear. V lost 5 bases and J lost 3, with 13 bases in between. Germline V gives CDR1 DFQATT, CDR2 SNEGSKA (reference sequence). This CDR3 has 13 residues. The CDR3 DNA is TGCAGTGCTCATTACCCTCGAGAAGAGACCCAGTACTTC. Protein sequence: CSAHYPREETQYF.

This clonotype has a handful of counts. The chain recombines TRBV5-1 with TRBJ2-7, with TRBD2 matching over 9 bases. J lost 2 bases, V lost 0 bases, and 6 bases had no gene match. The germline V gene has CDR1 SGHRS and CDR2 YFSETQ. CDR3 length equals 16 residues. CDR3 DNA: TGCGCCAGCAGCTTGGATACGACTAGCGGAACCTACGAGCAGTACTTC. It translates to CASSLDTTSGTYEQYF.

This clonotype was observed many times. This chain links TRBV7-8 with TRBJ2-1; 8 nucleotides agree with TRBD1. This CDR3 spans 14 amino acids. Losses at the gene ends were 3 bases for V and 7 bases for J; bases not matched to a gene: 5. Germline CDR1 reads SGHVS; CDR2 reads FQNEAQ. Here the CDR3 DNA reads TGTGCCAGCAGCTTGCAGGGGGCGAATAATGAGCAGTTCTTC. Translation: CASSLQGANNEQFF.

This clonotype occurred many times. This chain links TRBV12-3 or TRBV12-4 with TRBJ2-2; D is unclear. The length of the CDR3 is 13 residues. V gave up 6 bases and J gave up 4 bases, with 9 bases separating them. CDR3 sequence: CASRVVITGELFF. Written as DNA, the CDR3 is TGTGCCAGCAGGGTCGTCATCACCGGGGAGCTGTTTTTT.

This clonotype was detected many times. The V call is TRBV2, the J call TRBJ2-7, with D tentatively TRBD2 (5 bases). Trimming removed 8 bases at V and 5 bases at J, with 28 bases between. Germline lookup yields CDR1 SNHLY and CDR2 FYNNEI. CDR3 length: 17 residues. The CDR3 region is CASRLSMTLIEGHEQYF. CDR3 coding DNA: TGTGCCAGCCGACTCTCGATGACCTTAATCGAGGGCCACGAGCAGTACTTC.

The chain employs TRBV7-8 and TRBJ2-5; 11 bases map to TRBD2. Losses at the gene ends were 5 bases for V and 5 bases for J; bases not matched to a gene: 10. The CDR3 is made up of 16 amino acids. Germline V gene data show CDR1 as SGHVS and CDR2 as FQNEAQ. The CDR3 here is CASSPRLAGRVETQYF. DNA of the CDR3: TGTGCCAGCAGCCCCCGACTAGCGGGAAGGGTTGAGACCCAGTACTTC.

CDR3 nucleotide sequence: TGTGCCAGCAGTTTACACAGCTCCTACGAGCAGTACGTC. It specifies CASSLHSSYEQYV. The chain has TRBV12-3 or TRBV12-4 and TRBJ2-7; D unresolved. The CDR3 totals 13 residues. Trimming shortened V by 2 bases and J by 0 bases, and 5 bases separated the two germline ends.